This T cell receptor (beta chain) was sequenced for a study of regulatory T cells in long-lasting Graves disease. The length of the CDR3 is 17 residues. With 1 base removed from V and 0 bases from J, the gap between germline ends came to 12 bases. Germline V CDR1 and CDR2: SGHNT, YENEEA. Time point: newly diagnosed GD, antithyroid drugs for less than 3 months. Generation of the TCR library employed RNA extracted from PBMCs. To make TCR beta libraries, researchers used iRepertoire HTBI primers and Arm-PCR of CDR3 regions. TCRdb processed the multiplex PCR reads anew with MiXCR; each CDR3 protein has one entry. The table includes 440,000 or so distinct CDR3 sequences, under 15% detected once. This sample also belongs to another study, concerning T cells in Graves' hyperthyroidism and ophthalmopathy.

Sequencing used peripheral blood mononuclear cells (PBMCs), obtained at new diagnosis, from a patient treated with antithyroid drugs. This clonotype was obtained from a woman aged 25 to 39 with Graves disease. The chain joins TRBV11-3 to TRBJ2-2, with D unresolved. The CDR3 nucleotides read TGTGCCAGCAGCTTAGGGGTAGGACGGACGAACACCGGGGAGCTGTTTTTT. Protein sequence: CASSLGVGRTNTGELFF.